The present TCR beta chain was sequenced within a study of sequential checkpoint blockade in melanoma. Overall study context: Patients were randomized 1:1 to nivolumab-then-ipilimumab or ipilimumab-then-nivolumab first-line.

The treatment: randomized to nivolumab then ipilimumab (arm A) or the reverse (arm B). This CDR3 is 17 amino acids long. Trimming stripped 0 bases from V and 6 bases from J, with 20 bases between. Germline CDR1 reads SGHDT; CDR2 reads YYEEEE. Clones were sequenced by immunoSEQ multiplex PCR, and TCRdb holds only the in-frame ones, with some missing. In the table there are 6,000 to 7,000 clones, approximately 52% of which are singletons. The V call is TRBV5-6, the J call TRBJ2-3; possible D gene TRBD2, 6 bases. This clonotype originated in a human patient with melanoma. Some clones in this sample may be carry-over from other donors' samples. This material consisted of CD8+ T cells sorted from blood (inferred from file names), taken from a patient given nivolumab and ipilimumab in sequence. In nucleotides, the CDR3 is TGTGCCAGCAGCTTGGCTCCGGAGGGCTGGGGAGTGGATACGCAGTATTTT. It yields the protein CASSLAPEGWGVDTQYF.